This T cell receptor (delta chain) was recorded in a study of gamma-delta chains in newborns, infants, children. Overall study context: Microbial exposure reportedly drives polyclonal innate γδ T cell expansion after birth.

The germline V gene encodes CDR1 GEAIGNYY and CDR2 EKD. The CDR3 is 19 amino acids. TCRdb re-called clones from the reads via CATT. The data contain 4,000 to 4,500 delta-chain clones, 6.2% of them singletons. Note on this clone: This clone may be a read error of a much larger clone one base away.

This receptor was taken from a child who was a newborn, infant or young child, either healthy, febrile or measles-vaccinated (not recorded which). Material for sequencing was blood. The V and J genes are TRDV2 and TRDJ3, with 8 bases that match TRDD3. CDR3 region: CACDTVLGVSSWGTRQMFF. CDR3 in DNA: TGTGCCTGTGACACCGTACTGGGGGTTAGCTCCTGGGGCACCCGACAGATGTTTTTC.